Each of the 23 T cell receptor beta chains below was sequenced from the same sample in a study of CD8+CD57+ T cells in acquired aplastic anemia. TCR beta VDJ and CDR3 were profiled, and genomic DNA was the template. TCRdb re-derived calls from the reads in MiXCR, one entry per CDR3 protein. The repertoire consists of roughly 240,000 distinct CDR3 sequences, with around 45% occurring once and the leading ten covering 7% to 9.5%. Those patients picked for sequencing had displayed CD8+CD57+ cell expansion on flow cytometry. Sequencing was performed on sorted CD4+, CD8+, or CD8+CD57+ T cells (not recorded which) from PBMCs. The source is a human donor with aplastic anemia.

This clonotype was detected ten times or more. This rearrangement joins TRBV29-1 to TRBJ2-7; the match to TRBD1 covers 8 bases. This CDR3 is 13 amino acids long. Germline-derived CDR1 and CDR2 are SQVTM and ANQGSEA. The V gene end was trimmed by 8 bases and the J gene end by 7 bases; junction bases not matched to a gene: 13. The CDR3: CSITGGRGWEQYF. In DNA, the CDR3 is TGCAGCATTACAGGGGGTCGGGGTTGGGAGCAGTACTTC.

Regarding this clonotype: The CDR3 does not end in the conserved phenylalanine or tryptophan, so this is likely a read error. The chain couples TRBV7-9 to TRBJ1-1; D unresolved. The CDR3 extends over 11 amino acids. CDR1 is SEHNR and CDR2 is FQNEAQ in the germline V gene (reference sequence). Trimming cost V 8 bases and J 0 bases, with 4 bases left between them. CDR3 residues: CASGMNTEAFS. CDR3 DNA sequence: TGTGCCAGCGGGATGAACACTGAAGCTTTCTCT.

In its sample, this clonotype was seen a few times. The junction shows a germline mismatch at one end, possibly a read error. The genes are TRBV10-3 and TRBJ2-3; 8 positions agree with TRBD2. Germline lookup yields CDR1 ENHRY and CDR2 SYGVKD. This CDR3 region has 16 residues. CDR3 region: CASSENPGGATDTQYF. CDR3 bases: TGTGCCAGCAGTGAAAACCCGGGAGGGGCCACAGATACGCAGTATTTT.

With respect to this clonotype: The junction differs from germline at one of its ends, possibly a read error. V gene TRBV5-1 combines with J gene TRBJ2-5, with 10 positions matching TRBD2. CDR3 length: 16 amino acids. Looked up from germline, CDR1 is SGHRS and CDR2 is YFSETQ. The CDR3 spells CASSPSSGGVQESQYF. DNA for the CDR3: TGCGCCAGCAGCCCCTCTAGCGGGGGAGTGCAAGAGAGCCAGTACTTC.

This rearrangement joins TRBV20-1 to TRBJ1-5; D is ambiguous. Germline V gene lookup returns CDR1 DFQATT and CDR2 SNEGSKA (reference sequence). The ends were cut back, 2 bases at V and 4 bases at J, with 9 bases in the middle. The CDR3 runs to 13 residues. The CDR3 reads CSARSTSNQPQHF. In DNA, the CDR3 is TGCAGTGCTAGATCGACTAGTAATCAGCCCCAGCATTTT.

The rearrangement uses TRBV6-6 and TRBJ1-1, with D perhaps matching TRBD1 (5 bases). The germline gives CDR1 MNHNY, CDR2 SVGAGI (reference sequence). Trimming shortened V by 2 bases and J by 1 base, and 11 bases separated the two germline ends. This CDR3 has 15 amino acids. CDR3 nucleotide sequence: TGTGCCAGCAGTTACGGTGGACAACAGAACACTGAAGCTTTCTTT. This codes for CASSYGGQQNTEAFF.

This clonotype was detected many times. The gene calls are TRBV20-1 and TRBJ2-7, with 8 bases lining up with TRBD2. Trimming took 0 bases from V and 3 from J; bases not matched to a gene: 4. There are 14 residues in the CDR3. The V gene's germline CDR1 is DFQATT and CDR2 SNEGSKA (reference sequence). CDR3 bases: TGCAGTGCTAGAGAACCGGGACTAGACTACGAGCAGTACTTC. Translated: CSAREPGLDYEQYF.

This clonotype was recorded many times. The V gene is TRBV15, the J gene TRBJ2-7; 8 bases fit TRBD1. This CDR3 spans 16 amino acids. V lost 1 base and J lost 0; bases outside the gene matches: 5. Germline V lookup: CDR1 LNHNV, CDR2 YYDKDF (reference sequence). The CDR3 loop is CATSRGGTGSSYEQYF. CDR3 DNA: TGTGCCACCAGCAGAGGTGGGACAGGATCCTCCTACGAGCAGTACTTC.

The chain has TRBV27 and TRBJ1-1; 8 nucleotides align to TRBD1. This CDR3 comprises 16 residues. Trimming removed 1 base from V and 4 bases from J; junction bases left unmatched: 8. Germline V gene sequence: CDR1 MNHEY, CDR2 SMNVEV (reference sequence). CDR3 loop: CASSLLGQGAATEAFF. CDR3 sequence (DNA): TGTGCCAGCAGTTTATTGGGTCAGGGGGCAGCCACTGAAGCTTTCTTT.

The chain links TRBV7-9 to TRBJ2-7; D may correspond to TRBD1 or TRBD2 (5 bases each). Trimming stripped 5 bases from V and 11 bases from J, with 16 bases between. Looked up from germline, CDR1 is SEHNR and CDR2 is FQNEAQ (reference sequence). This CDR3 comprises 12 residues. The CDR3 is CASSPVGTVEYV. CDR3 DNA sequence: TGTGCCAGCAGCCCTGTAGGGACGGTCGAGTACGTC.

The chain couples TRBV7-2 to TRBJ1-1, with TRBD1 as a possible D gene (6 bases). V dropped 5 bases and J dropped 11 bases, with 24 bases sitting between them. Germline V gene sequence: CDR1 SGHTA, CDR2 FQGNSA. This CDR3 has 15 amino acids. For the CDR3, the DNA is TGTGCCAGCAGCCGTACGCAGGGTGTTGGGGGCAAGGCTTTCTTT. The encoded protein is CASSRTQGVGGKAFF.

The J gene is TRBJ2-7, the V gene TRBV7-8; 10 positions match TRBD1. V was pared by 1 base and J by 6 bases, with 3 bases of the junction left unmatched. The CDR3 spans 14 residues. Germline V gene data show CDR1 as SGHVS and CDR2 as FQNEAQ. The CDR3 DNA is TGTGCCAGCAGCTTAGAAGGACAGGGGGTCGAGCAGTACTTC. Protein: CASSLEGQGVEQYF.

In the case of this clonotype: The junction does not match germline at one end; this may be a read error. The rearrangement joins TRBV9 to TRBJ2-3, with D possibly being TRBD1 or TRBD2 (6 bases each). Germline V gene sequence: CDR1 SGDLS, CDR2 YYNGEE. This CDR3 has 14 residues. CDR3 sequence (DNA): TGCGCCAGCAGCAAAGGGGGGAGCACAGATACGCAGTATTTT. Translating gives CASSKGGSTDTQYF.

As to this clonotype: A clone one base away is much larger, so this may be a read error. The gene calls are TRBV11-3 and TRBJ2-3; D is undetermined. CDR1 is SGHNT and CDR2 is YENEEA in the germline V gene. The CDR3 extends over 13 amino acids. Written as DNA, the CDR3 is TGTGCCAGCAGCCCAATAGCTTCAGATACGCGGTATTTT. This translates into CASSPIASDTRYF.

This clonotype has ten or more counts. This chain joins TRBV7-6 and TRBJ1-2, with 7 bases fitting TRBD1. Germline V gene sequence: CDR1 SGHVS, CDR2 FNYEAQ. This CDR3 is built from 15 residues. Losses at the gene ends were 4 bases for V and 3 bases for J; bases not matched to a gene: 8. CDR3 in DNA: TGTGCCAGCAGCTCGGCCAGGGGGTTTGACTATGGCTACACCTTC. This encodes CASSSARGFDYGYTF.

The gene calls are TRBV9 and TRBJ1-3; possibly TRBD1 for D (5 bases). CDR1 and CDR2 (germline): SGDLS, YYNGEE. This CDR3 contains 13 residues. V lost 0 bases to trimming and J lost 8 bases, with 9 bases between them. As DNA, the CDR3 is TGTGCCAGCAGCGTAGCTCCGGGGGACACCATATATTTT. As protein: CASSVAPGDTIYF.

This clonotype was seen more than once but under ten times. This chain links TRBV27 with TRBJ1-4; D is ambiguous. The germline V gene has CDR1 MNHEY and CDR2 SMNVEV (reference sequence). The CDR3 totals 12 residues. V lost 6 bases to trimming and J lost 5 bases, with 7 bases between them. The CDR3 loop is CASRGGNEKLFF. As DNA, the CDR3 is TGTGCCAGCAGGGGCGGGAATGAAAAACTGTTTTTT.

This clonotype appeared many times. This sequence joins TRBV4-1 and TRBJ2-7, with TRBD1 matching 8 bases. The V segment lost 3 bases and the J segment 5 bases; nucleotides outside the gene matches: 6. The germline V gene has CDR1 MGHRA and CDR2 YSYEKL. The CDR3 totals 14 residues. CDR3 in amino acids: CASSQAQGDHEQYF. Written as DNA, the CDR3 is TGCGCCAGCAGCCAGGCACAGGGGGATCACGAGCAGTACTTC.

This clonotype was counted many times. The rearrangement uses TRBV20-1 and TRBJ2-7; the match to TRBD2 covers 7 bases. This CDR3 comprises 15 residues. J was trimmed by 0 bases and V by 2 bases; bases with no gene match: 7. Germline CDR1 is DFQATT and CDR2 is SNEGSKA (reference sequence). The CDR3 DNA is TGCAGTGCTAGACTAGCGGAGGAGAACTCCTACGAGCAGTACTTC. This sequence encodes CSARLAEENSYEQYF.

The V gene is TRBV5-1, the J gene TRBJ1-1, with 9 bases aligning to TRBD1. Germline-derived CDR1 and CDR2 are SGHRS and YFSETQ. The CDR3 sequence is 13 residues long. The junction had 5 bases not matched to a gene; V was cut back by 4 bases and J by 7 bases. The CDR3 region is CASSPQTGGEAFF. The CDR3 DNA follows: TGCGCCAGCAGCCCGCAGACAGGGGGTGAAGCTTTCTTT. The full variable domain, completed using reference TRBV5-1 and TRBJ1-1, is KAGVTQTPRYLIKTRGQQVTLSCSPISGHRSVSWYQQTPGQGLQFLFEYFSETQRNKGNFPGRFSGRQFSNSRSEMNVSTLELGDSALYLCASSPQTGGEAFFGQGTRLTVV.

Comments on this clonotype: At one of its ends the junction is not consistent with the germline gene, which may arise from a read error. The V call is TRBV10-1, the J call TRBJ2-1; D remains ambiguous. CDR3 length equals 19 residues. CDR1 and CDR2 from the germline V gene are WNHNN and SYGVQD (reference sequence). As DNA, the CDR3 is TGTGCCAGCAGTTATTACGGGTCCCGCCGAGTGACCTCCTACAATGAGCAGTTCTTC. As protein: CASSYYGSRRVTSYNEQFF.

The V gene is TRBV7-2, the J gene TRBJ2-7; TRBD1 matches 7 bases. The CDR3 length is 14 residues. Germline V gene lookup returns CDR1 SGHTA and CDR2 FQGNSA. V gave up 4 bases and J gave up 5 bases; unmatched junction bases: 8. CDR3 sequence reads: CASSSIGGTHEQYF. DNA for the CDR3: TGTGCCAGCAGCTCGATAGGGGGCACCCACGAGCAGTACTTC.

The chain is built from TRBV14 and TRBJ2-5, with TRBD2 matching 8 bases. The CDR3 is made up of 18 amino acids. Germline values: CDR1 SGHDN, CDR2 FVKESK. V lost 0 bases and J lost 4; bases outside the gene matches: 13. CDR3 sequence: CASSQEMRGEASRETQYF. The CDR3 region has the DNA TGTGCCAGCAGCCAAGAGATGCGGGGGGAGGCTTCGCGAGAGACCCAGTACTTC.